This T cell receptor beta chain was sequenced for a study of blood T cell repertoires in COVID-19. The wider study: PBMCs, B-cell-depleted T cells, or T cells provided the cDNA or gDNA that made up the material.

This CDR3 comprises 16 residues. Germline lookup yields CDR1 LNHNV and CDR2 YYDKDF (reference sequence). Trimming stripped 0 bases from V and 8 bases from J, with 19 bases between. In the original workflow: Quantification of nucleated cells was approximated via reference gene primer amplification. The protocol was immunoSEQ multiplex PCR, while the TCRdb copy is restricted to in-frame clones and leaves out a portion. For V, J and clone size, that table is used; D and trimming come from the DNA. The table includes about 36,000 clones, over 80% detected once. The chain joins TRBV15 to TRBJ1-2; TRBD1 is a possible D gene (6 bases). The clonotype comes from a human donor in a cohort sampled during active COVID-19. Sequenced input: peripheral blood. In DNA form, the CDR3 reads TGTGCCACCAGCAGAGATGATGTGGGGACAAATGCGGGCTACACCTTC. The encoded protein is CATSRDDVGTNAGYTF.